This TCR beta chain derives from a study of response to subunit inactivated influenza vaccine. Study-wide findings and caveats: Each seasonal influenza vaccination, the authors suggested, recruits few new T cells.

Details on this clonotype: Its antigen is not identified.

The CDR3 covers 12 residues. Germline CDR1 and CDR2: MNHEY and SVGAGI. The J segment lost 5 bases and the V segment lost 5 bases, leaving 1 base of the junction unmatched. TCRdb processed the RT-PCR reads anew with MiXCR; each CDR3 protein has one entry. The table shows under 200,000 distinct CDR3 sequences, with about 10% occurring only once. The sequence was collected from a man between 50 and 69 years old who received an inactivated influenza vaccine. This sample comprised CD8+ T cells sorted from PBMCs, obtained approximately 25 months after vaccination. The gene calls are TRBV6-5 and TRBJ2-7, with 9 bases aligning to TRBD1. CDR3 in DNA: TGTGCCAGCAGTAGGACAGGGGACGAGCAGTACTTC. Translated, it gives CASSRTGDEQYF.